These T cell receptor beta chains were read from a single sample in a study of Graves' ophthalmopathy and Graves' hyperthyroidism. TCRdb processed the multiplex PCR reads anew with MiXCR; each CDR3 protein has one entry. This table holds nearly 400,000 distinct CDR3 sequences, around 18% found once. The sequenced sample was peripheral blood. These TCRs come from a young woman with Graves' ophthalmopathy. The conserved cysteine and the conserved F or W are not part of the CDR3 here.

v_gene,CDR3aa
TRBV28,ASSFPGTMNTEAF
TRBV3-1,ASSPPNGWETQY
TRBV28,ASSSSLAGTPERWTQY
TRBV19,ASSKRQGNTEAL
TRBV5-1,ASSSTGQGKQY
TRBV2,ASSDRVLELRREQY
TRBV4-2,ASSQEGSGVTYDMKQY
TRBV5-1,ASSLSPGNTEAF
TRBV20-1,SAARANTPRGDQPQH
TRBV6-2/TRBV6-3,ASRPAGTGGYT
TRBV28,ASSFTGPYTEAF
TRBV6-5,ASSYSGGRLRGQY
TRBV7-2,ASSLDARQETQY
TRBV15,ATSRDSSRETGYEQY
TRBV2,ASEAPPGRGNNQPQH
TRBV2,ASSELRQGYGHIQY
TRBV30,AWNREAGFTEAF
TRBV7-9,ASSLAGTLAKNIQY
TRBV20-1,TCMLSGQETQY
TRBV6-1,ASSGQGGDIQY
TRBV15,ATSRDGLAGNTGELF
TRBV29-1,SVELAPQETQY
TRBV18,ASSPRTVGVATIY
TRBV9,ASSVVRGTDTGELF
TRBV7-2,ASSLGPERSYEQY
TRBV20-1,SARDLRENTEAF
TRBV6-2/TRBV6-3,ASSWDRGFKETQY
TRBV7-2,ASSAGLAGGKETQY
TRBV7-2,ASSKQGAYNSPLH
TRBV27,ASRRTGTHEQY
TRBV11-3,ASSFLRGSAYEQY
TRBV4-1,ASRLRGGGNYGYT
TRBV12-3/TRBV12-4,ASSLLPGAPGETQY
TRBV6-2/TRBV6-3,ASSYTRNTGELF
TRBV19,ASRGQGGGQPQH